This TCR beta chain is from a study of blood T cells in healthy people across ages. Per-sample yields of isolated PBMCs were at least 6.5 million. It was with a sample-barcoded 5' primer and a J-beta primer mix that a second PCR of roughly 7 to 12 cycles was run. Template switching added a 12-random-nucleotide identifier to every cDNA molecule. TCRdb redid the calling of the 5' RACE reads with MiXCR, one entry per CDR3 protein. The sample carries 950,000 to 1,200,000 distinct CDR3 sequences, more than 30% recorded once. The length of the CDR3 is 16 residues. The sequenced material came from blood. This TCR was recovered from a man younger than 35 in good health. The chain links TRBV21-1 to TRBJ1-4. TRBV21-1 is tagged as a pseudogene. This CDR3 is CASSKGARTMGEKLFF. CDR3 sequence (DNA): TGTGCCAGCAGCAAGGGTGCCAGGACGATGGGCGAAAAACTGTTTTTT.